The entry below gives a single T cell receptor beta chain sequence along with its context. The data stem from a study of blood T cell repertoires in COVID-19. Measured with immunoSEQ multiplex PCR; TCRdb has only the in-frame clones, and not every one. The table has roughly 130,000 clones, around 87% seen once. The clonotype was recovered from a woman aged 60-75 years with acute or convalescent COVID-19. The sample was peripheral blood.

The CDR3 loop reads CASSPQGRGLEAFF. The CDR3 region has the DNA TGTGCCAGCTCACCACAGGGCAGGGGGCTTGAGGCTTTCTTT. The rearrangement uses TRBV18 and TRBJ1-1; 8 bases are a match to TRBD1. The ends lost 1 base at V and 11 bases at J; junction bases unmatched: 9. This CDR3 has 14 amino acids. Germline V gene data show CDR1 as KGHSH and CDR2 as LQKENI.